What follows are 15 T cell receptor beta chains derived from one specimen sequenced in a study of response to subunit inactivated influenza vaccine. TCRdb independently ran MiXCR on the RT-PCR reads; one entry per CDR3 protein. The table has more than 600,000 distinct CDR3 sequences, 15% to 20% seen once. Sequenced material: PBMCs from blood, taken 5 to 6 days after vaccination. The receptors come from a man aged 45-65 years who received an inactivated influenza vaccine.

V gene TRBV4-2 combines with J gene TRBJ2-3, with 13 bases matching TRBD2. The V gene end was trimmed by 6 bases and the J gene end by 5 bases; junction bases not matched to a gene: 8. CDR1 and CDR2 from the germline V gene are LGHNA and YNFKEQ. The length of the CDR3 is 16 residues. CDR3 in amino acids: CASRDGLAGEGDTQYF. The DNA of the CDR3 is TGTGCCAGCAGGGATGGACTAGCGGGAGAGGGAGATACGCAGTATTTT.

V usage is TRBV7-2 and J usage is TRBJ2-7, with unresolved D. V was clipped by 1 base and J by 3 bases, with 10 bases between them. Germline loops: CDR1 SGHTA, CDR2 FQGNSA. The CDR3 runs to 14 residues. The CDR3 region is CASSLGNTHYEQYF. CDR3 coding DNA: TGTGCCAGCAGCTTAGGTAACACCCACTACGAGCAGTACTTC.

This clonotype was detected a few times. The rearrangement joins TRBV11-2 to TRBJ2-3, with 11 positions matching TRBD2. The junction had 16 bases not matched to a gene; V was cut back by 4 bases and J by 4 bases. The CDR3 spans 19 residues. Germline V gene data show CDR1 as SGHAT and CDR2 as FQNNGV. The CDR3 protein is CASSSPIGLAGGVADTQYF. The CDR3 DNA reads TGTGCCAGCAGCTCCCCTATTGGACTAGCGGGTGGAGTGGCAGATACGCAGTATTTT.

This clonotype has a handful of counts. The chain couples TRBV18 to TRBJ2-5; D remains ambiguous. Trimming stripped 0 bases from V and 5 bases from J, with 16 bases between. In germline, CDR1 is KGHSH, CDR2 LQKENI. The CDR3 has 16 residues. CDR3: CASSPPVAAPIETQYF. DNA for the CDR3: TGTGCCAGCTCACCACCGGTTGCAGCCCCGATTGAGACCCAGTACTTC.

This clonotype was seen more than once but under ten times. The CDR3 loop is CASSSSGGQVHGELFF. The CDR3 nucleotides read TGTGCCAGCAGCTCCTCGGGGGGGCAGGTCCACGGGGAGCTGTTTTTT. V and J are TRBV7-9 and TRBJ2-2; 8 bases are a match to TRBD2. The V gene's germline CDR1 is SEHNR and CDR2 FQNEAQ (reference sequence). This CDR3 is built from 16 residues. With V trimmed by 4 bases and J by 7 bases, 11 bases remained unmatched. The full variable domain, with the rest looked up from reference TRBV7-9 and TRBJ2-2, is DTGVSQNPRHKITKRGQNVTFRCDPISEHNRLYWYRQTLGQGPEFLTYFQNEAQLEKSRLLSDRFSAERPKGSFSTLEIQRTEQGDSAMYLCASSSSGGQVHGELFFGEGSRLTVL.

The chain joins TRBV3-1 to TRBJ2-4; D possibly matches TRBD1 or TRBD2 (6 bases each). The CDR3 has 15 amino acids. The V end was cut by 2 bases, the J end by 8 bases, with 16 bases between. The V gene's germline CDR1 is LGHDT and CDR2 YNNKEL (reference sequence). CDR3 residues: CASSQRETGADIQYF. The CDR3 DNA reads as TGTGCCAGCAGCCAACGGGAGACGGGGGCAGACATTCAGTACTTC.

The sample holds a few counts of this clonotype. The genes are TRBV20-1 and TRBJ2-3, with a tentative D call TRBD2 (7 bases). V was cut by 4 bases and J by 1 base, with 15 bases left in between. The CDR3 length is 15 residues. Germline assignment: CDR1 DFQATT and CDR2 SNEGSKA (reference sequence). The CDR3 spells CSATGGTSGTDTQYF. CDR3 bases: TGCAGTGCTACGGGGGGCACGTCCGGCACAGATACGCAGTATTTT.

This sequence joins TRBV10-3 and TRBJ2-5; 9 bases match TRBD2. Germline lookup yields CDR1 ENHRY and CDR2 SYGVKD. CDR3 length equals 16 residues. Unmatched junction bases numbered 18, after V lost 11 bases and J lost 5 bases. In DNA, the CDR3 is TGTGCCGCCTTCCCGGGGGAGCGGGGGGACTGGGAGACCCAGTACTTC. Protein product: CAAFPGERGDWETQYF.

The chain couples TRBV28 to TRBJ2-6; possibly TRBD1 for D (6 bases). Germline lookup yields CDR1 MDHEN and CDR2 SYDVKM. The ends were cut back, 4 bases at V and 1 base at J, with 8 bases in the middle. CDR3 length: 15 residues. Here the CDR3 DNA reads TGTGCCAGCAGTTCCACAGGGTCTGGGGCCAACGTCCTGACTTTC. It codes for CASSSTGSGANVLTF.

The chain recombines TRBV10-3 with TRBJ2-1; D gene unclear. The ends were cut back, 4 bases at V and 7 bases at J, with 14 bases in the middle. The CDR3 consists of 14 residues. Germline CDR1 is ENHRY and CDR2 is SYGVKD. The CDR3 DNA sequence: TGTGCCATCAGTGCGAAGGAGCGCCCTAATGAGCAGTTCTTC. Amino acid sequence: CAISAKERPNEQFF.

The chain has TRBV7-9 and TRBJ2-5, with no clear D. Germline CDR1 is SEHNR and CDR2 is FQNEAQ (reference sequence). The V and J ends lost 5 bases and 5 bases respectively, with 9 bases between them. The CDR3 sequence is 12 residues long. For the CDR3, the DNA is TGTGCCAGCAGCCCCGCGTCGGAGACCCAGTACTTC. It yields the protein CASSPASETQYF.

The gene calls are TRBV5-1 and TRBJ2-1, with D hard to call. CDR1 SGHRS and CDR2 YFSETQ come from the germline V gene. Trimming stripped 0 bases from V and 3 bases from J, with 10 bases between. The CDR3 runs 15 residues. In DNA form, the CDR3 reads TGCGCCAGCAGCTTGGGAGCGAGTAACTACAATGAGCAGTTCTTC. It yields the protein CASSLGASNYNEQFF. Full variable domain (missing parts from reference TRBV5-1 and TRBJ2-1): KAGVTQTPRYLIKTRGQQVTLSCSPISGHRSVSWYQQTPGQGLQFLFEYFSETQRNKGNFPGRFSGRQFSNSRSEMNVSTLELGDSALYLCASSLGASNYNEQFFGPGTRLTVL.

This clonotype came up once. This chain links TRBV11-2 with TRBJ1-2; 10 bases map to TRBD1. The CDR3 totals 16 residues. V was clipped by 5 bases and J by 4 bases; unmatched bases: 10. Per germline, CDR1 SGHAT and CDR2 FQNNGV. CDR3 sequence: CASSPGTGVGGYGYTF. CDR3 DNA sequence: TGTGCCAGCAGCCCCGGGACAGGGGTAGGGGGCTATGGCTACACCTTC.

The V and J genes are TRBV12-3 or TRBV12-4 and TRBJ2-3; D gene unclear. Deletions cut 0 bases from V and 2 bases from J, with 12 bases between. The CDR3 consists of 16 residues. The CDR3 reads CASSLAWITTTDTQYF. CDR3 DNA: TGTGCCAGCAGTTTAGCTTGGATTACGACCACAGATACGCAGTATTTT.

The genes are TRBV6-1 and TRBJ2-4, with TRBD2 matching over 9 bases. This CDR3 contains 13 residues. CDR1 is MNHNS and CDR2 is SASEGT in the germline V gene. J was trimmed by 6 bases and V by 7 bases; bases with no gene match: 4. CDR3 sequence (DNA): TGTGCCAGCACCGGTAGCGGGGGAAACATTCAGTACTTC. As protein: CASTGSGGNIQYF.